Sequencing of this TCR beta chain was carried out in a study of blood T cell repertoires in COVID-19. The V gene end was trimmed by 2 bases and the J gene end by 8 bases; junction bases not matched to a gene: 11. CDR1 is MNHEY and CDR2 is SVGAGI in the germline V gene. The CDR3 is 15 residues long. TCRdb's table, derived via immunoSEQ multiplex PCR, lists solely in-frame clones and lacks some. The table lists around 270,000 clones, 88% of them singletons. The specimen sequenced was peripheral blood. The V and J genes are TRBV6-5 and TRBJ1-1, with 7 bases identical to TRBD1. This receptor was identified in a man in his 60s who had recovered from COVID-19. CDR3 sequence (DNA): TGTGCCAGCAGTTACGAACGTAAGGGGGCTGGGGAAGCTTTCTTT. Its protein is CASSYERKGAGEAFF.